This T cell receptor (beta chain) was recorded in a study of T-cell memory formation after mild COVID-19. Study findings and constraints: Mainly CM and EM harbored the contracting CD4+ clones; mainly EMRA harbored the CD8+ ones. Prior to infection, memory already included some responding clones, suggesting cross-reactive memory joined.

TCRdb called the 5' RACE reads again in MiXCR, with one record for every CDR3 protein. The repertoire consists of 120,000 to 150,000 distinct CDR3 sequences, with 5.5% to 7% occurring once and the leading ten covering about 1.9%. Germline V gene data show CDR1 as SGHRS and CDR2 as YFSETQ. V was pared by 0 bases and J by 3 bases, with 1 base of the junction left unmatched. CDR3 size: 14 residues. This clonotype was observed a handful of times. What it recognizes is unknown. This TCR came from an adult woman who had mild COVID-19 (a few samples of this study predate the infection). Cell type and time point are not known. V is TRBV5-1 and J is TRBJ2-5, with 8 bases matching TRBD2. Sequencing was performed on PBMCs or a T cell subset sorted from them (not recorded which). CDR3 residues: CASSLGLAKETQYF. The CDR3 region has the DNA TGCGCCAGCAGCTTGGGACTAGCGAAAGAGACCCAGTACTTC.